This TCR beta chain was retrieved from a study of blood T cell repertoires in COVID-19 (dated by TCRdb to the early 2020s). At the level of the whole study: Collaborator samples came from the United States, Italy and Spain and covered acute and convalescent phases of COVID-19. The samples were drawn from two sources: the first 160 participants of the ongoing ImmuneRACE study, and fewer than 1,500 subjects contributed by 6 global collaborators. A freely available public database, intended as a resource for researchers studying the immune response to SARS-CoV-2, is where the repertoires were released. Where available, HLA class I and class II types were obtained from metadata supplied by the sample provider rather than from assay-based typing. The material from the prospective study consisted of cDNA or gDNA derived from T cells, B-cell-depleted T cells, or PBMCs. Nearly every sample came with metadata listing a de-identified subject ID, COVID-19 status, age in years and sex. Subjects who had been exposed to COVID-19, were actively infected with it, or had recovered from it provided the deeply sampled blood TCRbeta repertoires that made up the dataset. Points the paper makes about the study in general: The quantity of clinical and demographic metadata differed by source and by participant and was supplied without curation.

TCRbeta CDR3 regions were amplified from genomic DNA by means of the immunoSEQ Assay, a bias-controlled multiplex PCR. Regarding the original processing steps: Within the assay, amplification of reference gene primers was used to estimate how many nucleated cells each sample contained. To quantify the absolute abundance of each unique TCRbeta CDR3 rearrangement, sequence reads were collapsed and filtered. Productive Simpson clonality was computed per sample as the square root of Simpson's diversity index over productive rearrangements. Not all clones reach the TCRdb copy of this immuneACCESS table, which keeps in-frame sequences only. Checked studies attribute under half of the gap to unresolved V genes and leave the rest unexplained. V, J and clone size were drawn from that table, and D and trimming were deduced from the DNA. The sample records under 100,000 clones, around 81% of which are singletons. The ten biggest clones cover 2% to 2.5% of the sample.

V and J are truncated by 6 bases and 1 base respectively, leaving an intervening sequence of 13 bases. Inclusive of the bounding cysteine and phenylalanine, the CDR3 is 14 residues long. Only the CDR3 portion is preserved as DNA: 42 bases, with reading frame beginning at the first base. The germline V gene specifies SGHRS as CDR1 and YFSETQ as CDR2. Each collaborating institution followed its own protocols to collect whole blood in K2EDTA tubes. For TCRbeta analysis, collaborators shipped samples as frozen whole blood, isolated PBMCs, or DNA extracted from either of those sample types. A remark on this clone: What this receptor recognizes is not known. No base quality information exists; no much larger clone differs at one position.

The chain uses TRBV5-1 and TRBJ1-1, with no confident D gene call. Source material: peripheral blood. This sequence originates from a woman between 65 and 79 years old with acute or convalescent COVID-19. The nucleotides read TGCGCCAGCACCCCCGGAGGACCGAACACTGAAGCTTTCTTT. Translated, this gives CASTPGGPNTEAFF.